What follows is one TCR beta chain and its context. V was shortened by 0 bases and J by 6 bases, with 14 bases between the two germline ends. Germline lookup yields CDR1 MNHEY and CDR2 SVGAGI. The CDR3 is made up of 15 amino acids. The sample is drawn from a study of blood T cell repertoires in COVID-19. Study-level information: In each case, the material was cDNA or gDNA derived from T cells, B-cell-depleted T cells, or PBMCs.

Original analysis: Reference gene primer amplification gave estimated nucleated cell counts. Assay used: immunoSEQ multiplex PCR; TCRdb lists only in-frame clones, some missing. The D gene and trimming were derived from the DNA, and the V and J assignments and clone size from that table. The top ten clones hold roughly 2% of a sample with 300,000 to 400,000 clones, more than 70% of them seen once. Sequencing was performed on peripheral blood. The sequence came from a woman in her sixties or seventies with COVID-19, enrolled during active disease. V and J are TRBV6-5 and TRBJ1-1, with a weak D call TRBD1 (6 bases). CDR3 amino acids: CASSYSWTAKAEAFF. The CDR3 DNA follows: TGTGCCAGCAGTTACTCCTGGACAGCAAAGGCTGAAGCTTTCTTT.